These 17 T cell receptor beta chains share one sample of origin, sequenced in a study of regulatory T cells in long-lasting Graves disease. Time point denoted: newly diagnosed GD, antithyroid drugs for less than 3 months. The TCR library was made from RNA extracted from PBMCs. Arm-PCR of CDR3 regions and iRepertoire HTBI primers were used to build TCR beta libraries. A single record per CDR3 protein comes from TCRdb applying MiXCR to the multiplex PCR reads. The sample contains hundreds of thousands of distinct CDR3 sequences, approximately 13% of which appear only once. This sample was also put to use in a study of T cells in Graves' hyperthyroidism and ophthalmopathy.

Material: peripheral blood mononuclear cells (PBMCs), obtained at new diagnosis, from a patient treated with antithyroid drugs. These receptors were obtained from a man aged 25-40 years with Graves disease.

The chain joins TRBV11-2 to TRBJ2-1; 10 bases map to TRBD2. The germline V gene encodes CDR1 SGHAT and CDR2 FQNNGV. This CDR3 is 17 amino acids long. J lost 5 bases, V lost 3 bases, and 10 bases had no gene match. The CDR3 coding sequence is TGTGCCAGCAGCTTCTTCCTAGCGGGAGTTAGCGACAATGAGCAGTTCTTC. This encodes CASSFFLAGVSDNEQFF.

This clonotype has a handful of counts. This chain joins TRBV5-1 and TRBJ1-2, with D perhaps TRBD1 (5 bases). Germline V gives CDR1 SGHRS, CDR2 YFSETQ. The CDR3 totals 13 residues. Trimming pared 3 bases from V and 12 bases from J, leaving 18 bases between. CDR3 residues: CASSSVSGTAHTF. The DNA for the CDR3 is TGCGCCAGCAGCTCGGTCTCCGGGACCGCACACACCTTC.

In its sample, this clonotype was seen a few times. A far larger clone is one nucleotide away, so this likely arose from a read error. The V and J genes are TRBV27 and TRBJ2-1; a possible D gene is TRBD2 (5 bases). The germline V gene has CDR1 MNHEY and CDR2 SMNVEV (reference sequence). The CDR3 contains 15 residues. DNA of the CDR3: TGTGCCAGCACGAGATCAAGAGGGTCCTGCAATGAGCAGTTCTTC. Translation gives CASTRSRGSCNEQFF.

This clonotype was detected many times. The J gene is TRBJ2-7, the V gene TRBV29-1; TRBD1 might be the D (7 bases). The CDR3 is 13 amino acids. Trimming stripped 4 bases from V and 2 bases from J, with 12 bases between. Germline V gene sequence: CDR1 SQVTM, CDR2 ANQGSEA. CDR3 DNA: TGCAGCGTTGGGAGGGACAGCACCTACGAGCAGTACTTC. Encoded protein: CSVGRDSTYEQYF.

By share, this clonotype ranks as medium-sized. The CDR3 DNA reads TGCAGTGCTAGTGAGCTTCTAACTCCGAGCGGGAGGCCCGCGACCACAGATACGCAGTATTTT. This encodes CSASELLTPSGRPATTDTQYF. The chain carries TRBV20-1 and TRBJ2-3; TRBD2 matches at 9 bases. Germline V gene lookup returns CDR1 DFQATT and CDR2 SNEGSKA (reference sequence). Trimming cost V 3 bases and J 2 bases; bases outside gene matches: 24. The CDR3 runs 21 residues.

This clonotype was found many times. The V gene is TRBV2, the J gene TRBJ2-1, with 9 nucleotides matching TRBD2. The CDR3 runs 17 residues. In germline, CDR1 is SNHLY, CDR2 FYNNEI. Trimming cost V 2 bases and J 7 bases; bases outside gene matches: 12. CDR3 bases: TGTGCCAGCAGTGAAACCGGAGGGGGGACTAGCTTTAATGAGCAGTTCTTC. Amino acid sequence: CASSETGGGTSFNEQFF.

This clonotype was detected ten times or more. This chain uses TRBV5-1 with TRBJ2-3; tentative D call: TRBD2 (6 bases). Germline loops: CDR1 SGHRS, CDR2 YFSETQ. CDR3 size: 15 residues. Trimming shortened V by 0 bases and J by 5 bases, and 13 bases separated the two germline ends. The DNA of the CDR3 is TGCGCCAGCAGCTTGGTACTGGCGGGAATAGATACGCAGTATTTT. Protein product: CASSLVLAGIDTQYF.

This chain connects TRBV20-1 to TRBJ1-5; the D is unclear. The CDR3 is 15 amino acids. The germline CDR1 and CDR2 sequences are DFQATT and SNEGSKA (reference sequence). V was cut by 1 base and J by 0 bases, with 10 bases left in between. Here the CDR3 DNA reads TGCAGTGCTAGAGGTCGGTCAGATAGCAATCAGCCCCAGCATTTT. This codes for CSARGRSDSNQPQHF.

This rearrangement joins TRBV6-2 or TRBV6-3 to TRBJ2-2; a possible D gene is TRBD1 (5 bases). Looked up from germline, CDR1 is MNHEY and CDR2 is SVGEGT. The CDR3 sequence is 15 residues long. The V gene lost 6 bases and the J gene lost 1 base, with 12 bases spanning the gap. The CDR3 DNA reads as TGTGCCAGCAGGGGGCGTCAGAAGAACACCGGGGAGCTGTTTTTT. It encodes CASRGRQKNTGELFF.

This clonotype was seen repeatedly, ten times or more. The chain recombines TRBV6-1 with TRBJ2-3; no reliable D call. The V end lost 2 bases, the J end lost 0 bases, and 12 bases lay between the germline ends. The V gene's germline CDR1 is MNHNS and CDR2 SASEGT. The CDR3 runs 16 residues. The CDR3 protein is CASSEPGGTSTDTQYF. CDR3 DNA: TGTGCCAGCAGTGAACCTGGCGGTACTAGCACAGATACGCAGTATTTT.

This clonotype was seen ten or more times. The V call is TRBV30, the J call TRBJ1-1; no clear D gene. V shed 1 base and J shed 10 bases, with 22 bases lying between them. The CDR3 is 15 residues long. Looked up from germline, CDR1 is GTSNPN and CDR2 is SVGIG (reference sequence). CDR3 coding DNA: TGTGCCTGGAGTGAGGTTTGGTCTGAATCCCTGACAGCTTTCTTT. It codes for CAWSEVWSESLTAFF.

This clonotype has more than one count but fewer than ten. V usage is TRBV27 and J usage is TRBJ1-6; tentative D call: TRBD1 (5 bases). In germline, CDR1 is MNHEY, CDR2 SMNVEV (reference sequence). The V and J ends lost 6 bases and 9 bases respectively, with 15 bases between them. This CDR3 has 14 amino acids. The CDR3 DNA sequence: TGTGCCAGCAGCCTGACGGAGGGGATTTCACCCCTCCACTTT. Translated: CASSLTEGISPLHF.

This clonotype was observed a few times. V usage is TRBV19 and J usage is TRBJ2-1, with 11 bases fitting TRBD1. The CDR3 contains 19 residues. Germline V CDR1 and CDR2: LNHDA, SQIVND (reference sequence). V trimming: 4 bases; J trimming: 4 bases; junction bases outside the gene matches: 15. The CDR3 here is CASSKGESWTGGGYNEQFF. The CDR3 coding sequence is TGTGCCAGTAGTAAAGGCGAGTCTTGGACAGGGGGCGGTTACAATGAGCAGTTCTTC.

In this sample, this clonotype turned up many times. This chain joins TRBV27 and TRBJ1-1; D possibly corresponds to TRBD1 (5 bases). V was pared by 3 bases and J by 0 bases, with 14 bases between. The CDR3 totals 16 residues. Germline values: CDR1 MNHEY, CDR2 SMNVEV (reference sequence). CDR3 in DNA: TGTGCCAGCAGTTTGGGATGGGGGGAGGTGAACACTGAAGCTTTCTTT. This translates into CASSLGWGEVNTEAFF.

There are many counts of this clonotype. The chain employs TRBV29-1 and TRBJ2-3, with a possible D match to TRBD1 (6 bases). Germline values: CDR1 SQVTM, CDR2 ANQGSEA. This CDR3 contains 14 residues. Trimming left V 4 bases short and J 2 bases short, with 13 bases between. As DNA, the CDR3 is TGCAGCGTTGTACGGGACACACCCACAGATACGCAGTATTTT. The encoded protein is CSVVRDTPTDTQYF.

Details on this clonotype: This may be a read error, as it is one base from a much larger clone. The CDR3 spells CTSSGEAEGTEAFF. The CDR3, as DNA: TGTACCAGCAGTGGGGAGGCCGAGGGCACTGAAGCTTTCTTT. The V and J genes are TRBV6-4 and TRBJ1-1; D is uncertain. The CDR3 is 14 residues long. Germline values: CDR1 MRHNA, CDR2 SNTAGT.

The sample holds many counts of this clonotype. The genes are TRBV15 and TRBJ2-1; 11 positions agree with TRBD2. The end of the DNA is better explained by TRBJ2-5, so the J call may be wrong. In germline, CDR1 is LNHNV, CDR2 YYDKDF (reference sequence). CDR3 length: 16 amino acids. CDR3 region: CATSPRLAGLQETQYF. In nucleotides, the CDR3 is TGTGCCACCAGCCCCCGACTAGCGGGATTACAAGAGACCCAGTACTTC.